This entry lists 23 T cell receptor beta chains sequenced from one sample in a study of regulatory T cells in long-lasting Graves disease. This sample's time point: newly diagnosed GD, antithyroid drugs for less than 3 months. Following extraction of RNA from PBMCs, that RNA was used to make the TCR library. Through Arm-PCR of CDR3 regions and iRepertoire HTBI primers, TCR beta libraries were built. Each CDR3 protein gets one entry after TCRdb re-called the multiplex PCR reads with MiXCR. The table shows about 620,000 distinct CDR3 sequences, with about 16% occurring only once. These same data were also listed under a study on T cells in Graves' hyperthyroidism and ophthalmopathy.

The specimen comprised peripheral blood mononuclear cells (PBMCs), sampled at new diagnosis, from a patient treated with antithyroid drugs. These receptor sequences come from a woman in her 30s with Graves disease.

This chain links TRBV14 with TRBJ2-5; 13 positions match TRBD2. The CDR3 is made up of 17 amino acids. Unmatched junction bases numbered 6, after V lost 0 bases and J lost 5 bases. Germline CDR1 SGHDN, CDR2 FVKESK. In DNA form, the CDR3 reads TGTGCCAGCAGCCAAGATAGGACTAGCGGGAGTCGTGAGACCCAGTACTTC. Its translation: CASSQDRTSGSRETQYF.

This clonotype has just a few counts. The genes are TRBV24-1 and TRBJ1-1; D gene ambiguous. Deletions cut 2 bases from V and 7 bases from J, with 13 bases between. Germline CDR1 and CDR2: KGHDR and SFDVKD. The CDR3 length is 14 residues. The chain's CDR3 is CATSDSAPGREAFF. The CDR3 DNA follows: TGTGCCACCAGTGATTCCGCACCGGGCCGTGAAGCTTTCTTT.

This clonotype was seen ten or more times. The chain combines TRBV18 with TRBJ1-1; 7 nucleotides agree with TRBD1. The CDR3 runs to 13 residues. V was pared by 8 bases and J by 5 bases, with 8 bases of the junction left unmatched. Germline-derived CDR1 and CDR2 are KGHSH and LQKENI. The CDR3: CASSPRQGTEAFF. In nucleotides, the CDR3 is TGTGCCAGCAGCCCGAGACAGGGTACTGAAGCTTTCTTT.

The sample holds many counts of this clonotype. CDR3 region: CASSVRADTQYF. The DNA for the CDR3 is TGTGCCAGCAGTGTAAGGGCAGATACGCAGTATTTT. The V and J genes are TRBV2 and TRBJ2-3; no clear D. V dropped 4 bases and J dropped 4 bases, with 6 bases sitting between them. CDR3 size: 12 residues. Germline V lookup: CDR1 SNHLY, CDR2 FYNNEI.

This clonotype was seen many times. The chain joins TRBV24-1 to TRBJ2-1; D may be TRBD1 (7 bases). The CDR3 consists of 16 residues. Germline values: CDR1 KGHDR, CDR2 SFDVKD. Trimming removed 3 bases at V and 2 bases at J, with 13 bases between. The CDR3 is CATSDPRGDAYNEQFF. CDR3 coding DNA: TGTGCCACCAGTGATCCCAGGGGGGATGCCTACAATGAGCAGTTCTTC.

The chain uses TRBV7-2 and TRBJ2-2; D might be TRBD1 or TRBD2, each matching 6 bases. The CDR3 consists of 17 residues. Germline V gene sequence: CDR1 SGHTA, CDR2 FQGNSA. V shed 4 bases and J shed 5 bases, with 20 bases lying between them. DNA of the CDR3: TGTGCCAGCAGCTGGGGCAGGACGGGGGCGCATACCGGGGAGCTGTTTTTT. Translating it yields CASSWGRTGAHTGELFF.

The sample holds a few counts of this clonotype. This chain connects TRBV7-9 to TRBJ1-3, with D possibly being TRBD1 (5 bases). Trimming cost V 0 bases and J 3 bases, with 12 bases left between them. The CDR3 length is 16 residues. Germline V CDR1 and CDR2: SEHNR, FQNEAQ (reference sequence). CDR3 nucleotide sequence: TGTGCCAGCAGCTTAGCACAGGCGAATATTGGAAACACCATATATTTT. Translating it yields CASSLAQANIGNTIYF.

This clonotype was seen at least ten times. J is TRBJ1-2 and V is TRBV12-3 or TRBV12-4, with 7 positions matching TRBD1. V lost 7 bases and J lost 2; bases outside the gene matches: 7. The CDR3 runs 14 residues. CDR3: CASTKTTGNYGYTF. CDR3 coding DNA: TGTGCCAGCACCAAGACGACAGGGAACTATGGCTACACCTTC.

This clonotype was seen a handful of times. This may be a read error: a much more frequent sequence differs by one nucleotide. This is likely a read error, given that the CDR3 carries no conserved phenylalanine or tryptophan at its end. The chain employs TRBV28 and TRBJ1-1; tentative D call: TRBD1 (5 bases). This CDR3 comprises 11 residues. The V gene's germline CDR1 is MDHEN and CDR2 SYDVKM. V was trimmed by 5 bases and J by 11 bases, leaving 12 bases between them. CDR3: CASSQGPTAFL. As DNA, the CDR3 is TGTGCCAGCAGTCAGGGCCCGACCGCTTTCCTT.

The rearrangement uses TRBV15 and TRBJ2-2, with D hard to call. The CDR3 has 16 residues. Germline CDR1 is LNHNV and CDR2 is YYDKDF (reference sequence). V shed 6 bases and J shed 0 bases, with 14 bases lying between them. The CDR3: CATSSSPTSNTGELFF. The CDR3 bases are TGTGCCACCAGTTCTTCTCCGACATCGAACACCGGGGAGCTGTTTTTT.

This clonotype was seen many times. The J gene is TRBJ1-1, the V gene TRBV27; D gene unclear. This CDR3 contains 14 residues. Trimming pared 6 bases from V and 1 base from J, leaving 12 bases between. Germline V CDR1 and CDR2: MNHEY, SMNVEV (reference sequence). CDR3 protein: CASRARPQNTEAFF. CDR3 in DNA: TGTGCCAGCAGGGCACGTCCACAGAACACTGAAGCTTTCTTT.

This clonotype was observed at least ten times. The chain uses TRBV6-1 and TRBJ1-5; no clear D gene. Germline values: CDR1 MNHNS, CDR2 SASEGT. V was trimmed by 5 bases and J by 2 bases, leaving 16 bases between them. The CDR3 is 16 residues long. The CDR3 nucleotides are TGTGCCAGCAGTCCTGACTCTCTCTGGGGCAATCAGCCCCAGCATTTT. This gives the protein CASSPDSLWGNQPQHF.

The sample holds many counts of this clonotype. The V call is TRBV10-2, the J call TRBJ2-5, with D possibly matching TRBD2 (6 bases). Trimming removed 2 bases from V and 6 bases from J, with 10 bases in between. CDR3 length: 13 amino acids. CDR1 WSHSY and CDR2 SAAADI come from the germline V gene. CDR3 nucleotides: TGCGCCAGCAGTGAGGTGGGGGGACAGACCCAGTACTTC. It codes for CASSEVGGQTQYF.

This clonotype was seen many times. The genes are TRBV7-9 and TRBJ2-1; D remains ambiguous. Between the trimmed V and J ends, which lost 1 base and 4 bases, there was a span of 5 bases. This CDR3 spans 13 amino acids. Per germline, CDR1 SEHNR and CDR2 FQNEAQ (reference sequence). As DNA, the CDR3 is TGTGCCAGCAGCTTAGTGAGGTACAATGAGCAGTTCTTC. It yields the protein CASSLVRYNEQFF.

This clonotype occurred many times. The V call is TRBV11-2, the J call TRBJ2-5; 8 bases are a match to TRBD2. CDR3 size: 15 residues. Germline V lookup: CDR1 SGHAT, CDR2 FQNNGV. V lost 5 bases and J lost 4; bases outside the gene matches: 9. The chain's CDR3 is CASSPELAAIETQYF. The CDR3 DNA reads as TGTGCCAGCAGCCCAGAACTAGCGGCCATAGAGACCCAGTACTTC. The full variable domain, completed using reference TRBV11-2 and TRBJ2-5, is EAGVAQSPRYKIIEKRQSVAFWCNPISGHATLYWYQQILGQGPKLLIQFQNNGVVDDSQLPKDRFSAERLKGVDSTLKIQPAKLEDSAVYLCASSPELAAIETQYFGPGTRLLVL.

The chain recombines TRBV28 with TRBJ2-7; 9 nucleotides align to TRBD2. The trim removed 6 bases at V and 3 bases at J, leaving 6 bases unmatched. The V gene's germline CDR1 is MDHEN and CDR2 SYDVKM. CDR3 length equals 14 residues. In DNA, the CDR3 is TGTGCCAGCAGGACTCGACTAGCGGTCTACGAGCAGTACTTC. This encodes CASRTRLAVYEQYF.

The chain uses TRBV30 and TRBJ1-4; 7 bases fit TRBD1. Germline-derived CDR1 and CDR2 are GTSNPN and SVGIG (reference sequence). J was trimmed by 3 bases and V by 5 bases; bases with no gene match: 12. This CDR3 spans 16 amino acids. In DNA form, the CDR3 reads TGTGCCTGGCATCCGATTCAACAGGGGTCTAATGAAAAACTGTTTTTT. Protein sequence: CAWHPIQQGSNEKLFF.

There are many counts of this clonotype. This chain links TRBV6-2 or TRBV6-3 with TRBJ2-1; no firm D call. Trimming removed 7 bases at V and 0 bases at J, with 19 bases between. Germline lookup yields CDR1 MNHEY and CDR2 SVGEGT. There are 17 residues in the CDR3. The CDR3 here is CASIRVIILSSYNEQFF. Here the CDR3 DNA reads TGTGCCAGCATTCGCGTAATAATCCTAAGCTCCTACAATGAGCAGTTCTTC.

This clonotype came up a few times. The rearrangement links TRBV28 to TRBJ2-7; D gene uncertain. Germline values: CDR1 MDHEN, CDR2 SYDVKM. The CDR3 totals 14 residues. With 6 bases removed from V and 2 bases from J, the gap between germline ends came to 14 bases. The CDR3 DNA reads as TGTGCCAGCAGGGGCGGAGAGGCCCCCTACGAGCAGTACTTC. Translating gives CASRGGEAPYEQYF.

This clonotype came up many times. V gene TRBV2 combines with J gene TRBJ2-7, with D unclear. This CDR3 is built from 11 residues. The V end lost 7 bases, the J end lost 6 bases, and 10 bases lay between the germline ends. Germline CDR1 SNHLY, CDR2 FYNNEI. The chain's CDR3 is CASKAEAEQYF. The CDR3, as DNA: TGTGCCAGCAAGGCCGAGGCCGAGCAGTACTTC.

The gene calls are TRBV4-1 and TRBJ1-2; D ambiguous. V was shortened by 4 bases and J by 0 bases, with 12 bases between the two germline ends. Germline V gene data show CDR1 as MGHRA and CDR2 as YSYEKL. CDR3 length equals 15 residues. The CDR3 nucleotides are TGCGCCAGCAGCCGCCCGGACGGAGCTAACTATGGCTACACCTTC. As protein: CASSRPDGANYGYTF.

This clonotype was observed a handful of times. The chain recombines TRBV2 with TRBJ2-1; D is perhaps TRBD1 (6 bases). CDR1 SNHLY and CDR2 FYNNEI come from the germline V gene. This CDR3 region has 14 residues. V lost 6 bases to trimming and J lost 10 bases, with 19 bases between them. The CDR3 DNA is TGTGCCAGCAGCGCCCGGGAACAGGGTGCCGAGCAGTTCTTC. Its protein is CASSAREQGAEQFF.

This clonotype was seen many times. The chain joins TRBV7-9 to TRBJ2-2; the match to TRBD2 covers 8 bases. Unmatched junction bases numbered 10, after V lost 6 bases and J lost 1 base. The CDR3 has 17 amino acids. CDR1 is SEHNR and CDR2 is FQNEAQ in the germline V gene (reference sequence). This chain's CDR3 is CASRASLAGRNTGELFF. CDR3 sequence (DNA): TGTGCCAGCAGGGCTAGCCTAGCGGGCCGGAACACCGGGGAGCTGTTTTTT.